Listed here are 9 T cell receptor beta chains from one sample, sequenced in a study of regulatory T cells in long-lasting Graves disease. Combining iRepertoire HTBI primers with Arm-PCR of CDR3 regions, the authors built TCR beta libraries. TCRdb fed the multiplex PCR reads into MiXCR, producing one record per CDR3 protein. The profile shows roughly 510,000 distinct CDR3 sequences, about 16% of them singletons. The sample's time point: newly diagnosed GD, antithyroid drugs for less than 3 months. RNA from PBMCs was the source of the TCR library. These data also featured in a second study, about T cells in Graves' hyperthyroidism and ophthalmopathy.

This specimen consisted of peripheral blood mononuclear cells (PBMCs), obtained at new diagnosis, from a patient treated with antithyroid drugs. The receptors shown here come from a man aged 18 to 29 with Graves disease.

This clonotype has more than one count but fewer than ten. This chain uses TRBV28 with TRBJ1-3, with a tentative D call TRBD1 (5 bases). V dropped 2 bases and J dropped 2 bases, with 10 bases sitting between them. This CDR3 is built from 15 residues. The germline V gene encodes CDR1 MDHEN and CDR2 SYDVKM. CDR3: CASSLRGPPGNTIYF. The CDR3 DNA is TGTGCCAGCAGTTTAAGGGGTCCGCCTGGAAACACCATATATTTT. The whole variable domain, remainder taken from reference TRBV28 and TRBJ1-3, is DVKVTQSSRYLVKRTGEKVFLECVQDMDHENMFWYRQDPGLGLRLIYFSYDVKMKEKGDIPEGYSVSREKKERFSLILESASTNQTSMYLCASSLRGPPGNTIYFGEGSWLTVV.

This clonotype was seen many times. The chain joins TRBV28 to TRBJ2-7; a weak D match, TRBD1 (5 bases). Trimming left V 1 base short and J 2 bases short, with 12 bases between. The CDR3 length is 15 residues. Looked up from germline, CDR1 is MDHEN and CDR2 is SYDVKM. The CDR3 loop reads CASSLFQGSTYEQYF. CDR3 DNA sequence: TGTGCCAGCAGTTTATTTCAGGGTAGCACCTACGAGCAGTACTTC.

This clonotype was counted a few times. The chain links TRBV27 to TRBJ2-7; perhaps TRBD1 as D (6 bases). Looked up from germline, CDR1 is MNHEY and CDR2 is SMNVEV (reference sequence). Trimming removed 1 base from V and 10 bases from J, with 17 bases in between. The CDR3 runs to 14 residues. CDR3 coding DNA: TGTGCCAGCAGTTTATATGCAGGGGCTAGCAATCAGTACTTC. Protein product: CASSLYAGASNQYF.

This clonotype was observed many times. The V and J genes are TRBV5-1 and TRBJ1-2; 7 bases align to TRBD1. This CDR3 region has 16 residues. The junction had 10 bases not matched to a gene; V was cut back by 2 bases and J by 3 bases. Germline lookup yields CDR1 SGHRS and CDR2 YFSETQ. The CDR3 sequence is CASSFGTATTDYGYTF. The DNA of the CDR3 is TGCGCCAGCAGCTTCGGGACAGCTACAACCGACTATGGCTACACCTTC.

This clonotype was seen more than once but under ten times. The rearrangement joins TRBV11-2 to TRBJ1-1; 8 bases agree with TRBD1. CDR3 size: 21 residues. Germline V lookup: CDR1 SGHAT, CDR2 FQNNGV. Trimming removed 1 base from V and 1 base from J; junction bases left unmatched: 20. CDR3 bases: TGTGCCAGCAGCTTAGCCGTCGGGACAGGACATACCTTTATCACGAACACTGAAGCTTTCTTT. Translation: CASSLAVGTGHTFITNTEAFF.

The rearrangement links TRBV29-1 to TRBJ2-2; D not certain. From germline, CDR1 is SQVTM and CDR2 ANQGSEA. The CDR3 covers 13 residues. V was shortened by 7 bases and J by 0 bases, with 9 bases between the two germline ends. The chain's CDR3 is CSAQNPNTGELFF. The CDR3 DNA sequence: TGCAGCGCGCAGAATCCGAACACCGGGGAGCTGTTTTTT.

The V gene is TRBV20-1, the J gene TRBJ2-1, with a tentative D call TRBD1 (6 bases). Looked up from germline, CDR1 is DFQATT and CDR2 is SNEGSKA (reference sequence). Trimming removed 2 bases at V and 6 bases at J, with 17 bases between. CDR3 length equals 15 residues. The DNA of the CDR3 is TGCAGTGCTAGATCGTTTCGCAGGGGAATCAATGAGCAGTTCTTC. Its protein product is CSARSFRRGINEQFF.

This clonotype was picked up many times. V and J are TRBV30 and TRBJ1-6; D gene uncertain. CDR1 is GTSNPN, CDR2 SVGIG, per germline (reference sequence). V lost 6 bases and J 8 bases, leaving 14 bases between the germline ends. The CDR3 is 13 residues long. DNA of the CDR3: TGTGCCTGCTTGCCCAGAACTTATTCACCCCTCCACTTT. It codes for CACLPRTYSPLHF. The full variable domain, with the rest looked up from reference TRBV30 and TRBJ1-6, is SQTIHQWPATLVQPVGSPLSLECTVEGTSNPNLYWYRQAAGRGLQLLFYSVGIGQISSEVPQNLSASRPQDRQFILSSKKLLLSDSGFYLCACLPRTYSPLHFGNGTRLTVT.

This clonotype was found many times. This CDR3 is CASSYTSGSYNEQFF. The CDR3 nucleotides are TGTGCCAGCAGTTACACTAGCGGCTCCTACAATGAGCAGTTCTTC. The V and J genes are TRBV7-2 and TRBJ2-1, with 8 bases lining up with TRBD2. The germline V gene encodes CDR1 SGHTA and CDR2 FQGNSA. CDR3 length equals 15 residues. V was clipped by 6 bases and J by 0 bases; unmatched bases: 4.